This T cell receptor beta chain was obtained from a study of CD8 T cells in Susac syndrome. CDR3 length: 13 residues. Germline CDR1 is MGHDK and CDR2 is SYGVNS. The junction had 4 bases not matched to a gene; V was cut back by 4 bases and J by 6 bases. Reverse transcription of roughly 0.5 to 1 ug RNA used random hexamers. TCRdb recomputed calls from the immunoSEQ multiplex PCR reads with MiXCR, one row per CDR3 protein. The table lists about 400,000 distinct CDR3 sequences, 75% to 90% of them singletons. The sequenced material came from CD8+ T cells from PBMCs. The TCR was taken from a human donor with multiple sclerosis. V gene TRBV25-1 combines with J gene TRBJ1-2; 8 nucleotides agree with TRBD1. In DNA, the CDR3 is TGTGCCAGCAGTGCAGGGGGCGAGAATGGCTACACCTTC. Its translation is CASSAGGENGYTF.